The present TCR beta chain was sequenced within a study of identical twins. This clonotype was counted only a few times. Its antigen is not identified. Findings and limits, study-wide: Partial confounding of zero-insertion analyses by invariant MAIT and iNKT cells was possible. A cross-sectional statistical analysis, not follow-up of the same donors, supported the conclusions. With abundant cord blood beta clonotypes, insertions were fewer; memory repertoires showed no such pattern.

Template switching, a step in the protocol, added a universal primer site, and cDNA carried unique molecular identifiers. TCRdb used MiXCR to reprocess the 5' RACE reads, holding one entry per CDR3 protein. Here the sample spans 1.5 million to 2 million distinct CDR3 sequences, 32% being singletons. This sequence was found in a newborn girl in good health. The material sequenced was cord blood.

The CDR3 DNA follows: TGTGCCAGCAGCCAAGAAATCGACTCCTACGAGCAGTACTTC. Its translation is CASSQEIDSYEQYF. The J gene is TRBJ2-7, the V gene TRBV14; D not resolved. Trimming took 0 bases from V and 0 from J, leaving 6 bases between them. The CDR3 is 14 residues long. From germline, CDR1 is SGHDN and CDR2 FVKESK.